The present entry profiles one T cell receptor (beta chain) with its context. The sample is drawn from a study of blood T cell repertoires in COVID-19. Profiled with immunoSEQ multiplex PCR; TCRdb holds only in-frame clones, not every one. The table has about 440,000 clones, roughly 87% seen once. The germline V gene encodes CDR1 SGHNT and CDR2 YYREEE (reference sequence). The CDR3 runs 13 residues. J lost 8 bases, V lost 6 bases, and 6 bases had no gene match. J is TRBJ1-1 and V is TRBV5-4; TRBD1 agrees at 11 bases. The TCR sequence derives from a woman in her late teens or twenties with acute COVID-19. The specimen sequenced was PBMCs or T cells enriched from blood (not recorded which). In DNA, the CDR3 is TGTGCCAGCACCGGGACAGGGGGTGGGGAAGCTTTCTTT. Its translation is CASTGTGGGEAFF.